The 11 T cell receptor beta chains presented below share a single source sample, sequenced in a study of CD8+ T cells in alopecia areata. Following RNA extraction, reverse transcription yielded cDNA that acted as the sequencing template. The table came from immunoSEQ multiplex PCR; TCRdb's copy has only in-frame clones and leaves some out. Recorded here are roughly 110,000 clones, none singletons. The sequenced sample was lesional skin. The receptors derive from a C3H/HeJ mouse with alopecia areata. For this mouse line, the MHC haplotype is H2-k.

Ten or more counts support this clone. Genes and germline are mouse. CDR3 residues: CASSGDTTEVFF. CDR3 DNA (partial): TGTGCCAGCAGCGGGGACACCACA. This chain uses TRBV13-3 with TRBJ1-1, with a tentative D call TRBD1 (6 bases). The read finishes 4 residues shy of the CDR3 end, and the germline J gene is used to complete it. V was clipped by 5 bases and J by 4 bases, with 9 bases between them. CDR1 is NNHDY and CDR2 is SYVADS in the germline V gene. The length of the CDR3 is 12 residues.

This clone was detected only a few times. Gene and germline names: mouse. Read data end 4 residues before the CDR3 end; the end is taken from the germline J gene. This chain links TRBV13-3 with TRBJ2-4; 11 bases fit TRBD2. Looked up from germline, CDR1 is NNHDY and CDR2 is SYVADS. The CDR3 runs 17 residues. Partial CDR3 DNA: TGTGCCAGCAGTGATGCAACCGGACTGGGGGGCCCAAAC. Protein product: CASSDATGLGGPN. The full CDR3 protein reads CASSDATGLGGPNTLYF.

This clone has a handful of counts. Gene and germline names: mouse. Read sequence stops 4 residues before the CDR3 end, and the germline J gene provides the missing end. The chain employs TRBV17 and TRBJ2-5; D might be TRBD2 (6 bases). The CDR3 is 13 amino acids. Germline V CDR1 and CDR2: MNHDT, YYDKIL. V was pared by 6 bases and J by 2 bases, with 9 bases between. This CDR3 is CASRGTSQDTQYF. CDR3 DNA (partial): TGTGCTAGCAGAGGGACTTCCCAAGAC.

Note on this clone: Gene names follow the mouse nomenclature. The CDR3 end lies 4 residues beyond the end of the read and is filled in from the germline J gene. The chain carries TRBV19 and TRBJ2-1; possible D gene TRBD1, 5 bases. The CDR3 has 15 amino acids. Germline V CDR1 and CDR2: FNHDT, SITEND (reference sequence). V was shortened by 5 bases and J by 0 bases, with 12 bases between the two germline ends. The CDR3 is CASSRSDSNYAEQFF. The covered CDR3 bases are TGTGCCAGCAGCCGATCCGACAGTAACTATGCT.

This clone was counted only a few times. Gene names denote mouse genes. The CDR3 sequence: CASSPSPGQISNERLFF. The sequenced CDR3 bases are TGTGCCAGCAGTCCCTCCCCGGGACAGATTTCCAACGAA. The rearrangement uses TRBV13-3 and TRBJ1-4; 7 bases are a match to TRBD1. The read stops 4 residues short of the end of the CDR3; the missing end is completed from the germline J gene. Looked up from germline, CDR1 is NNHDY and CDR2 is SYVADS. The CDR3 sequence is 17 residues long. The ends lost 4 bases at V and 0 bases at J; junction bases unmatched: 9.

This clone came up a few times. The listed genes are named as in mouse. The DNA read from the CDR3 is TGTGCCAGCAGTGATGAAGGGACAGCGATTTCCAACGAA. Encoded protein: CASSDEGTAISNE. The whole CDR3 protein is CASSDEGTAISNERLFF. The J gene is TRBJ1-4, the V gene TRBV13-3; 7 bases match TRBD1. The read ends 4 residues early relative to the CDR3; the germline J gene fills the gap. Losses at the gene ends were 0 bases for V and 0 bases for J; bases not matched to a gene: 5. The CDR3 is 17 residues long. From germline, CDR1 is NNHDY and CDR2 SYVADS.

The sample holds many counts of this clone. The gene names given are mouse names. The sequenced part of the CDR3 DNA is TGTGCCAGCAGTGATGCATCTGGGGGCTACTAT. It is translated as CASSDASGGYY. The entire CDR3 reads CASSDASGGYYEQYF. The V call is TRBV13-3, the J call TRBJ2-7, with D perhaps matching TRBD2 (7 bases). The read gets to within 4 residues of the CDR3 end, and the germline J gene fills in the rest. V was pared by 0 bases and J by 3 bases, with 13 bases between. This CDR3 is built from 15 residues. Germline CDR1 reads NNHDY; CDR2 reads SYVADS.

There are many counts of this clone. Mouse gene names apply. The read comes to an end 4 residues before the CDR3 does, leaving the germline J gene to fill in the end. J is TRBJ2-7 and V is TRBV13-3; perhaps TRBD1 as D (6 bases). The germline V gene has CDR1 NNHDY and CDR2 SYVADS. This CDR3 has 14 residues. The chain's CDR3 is CASSDKAGEDEQYF. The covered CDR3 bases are TGTGCCAGCAGTGATAAGGCAGGGGAAGAT.

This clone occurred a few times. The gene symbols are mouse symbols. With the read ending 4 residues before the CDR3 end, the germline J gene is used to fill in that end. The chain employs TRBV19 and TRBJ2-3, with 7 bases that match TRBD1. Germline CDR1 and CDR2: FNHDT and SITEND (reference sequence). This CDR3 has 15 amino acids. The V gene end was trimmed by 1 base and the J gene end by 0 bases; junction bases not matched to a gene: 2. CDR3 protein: CASSIPGQSAETLYF. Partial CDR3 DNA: TGTGCCAGCAGTATACCGGGACAGAGTGCAGAA.

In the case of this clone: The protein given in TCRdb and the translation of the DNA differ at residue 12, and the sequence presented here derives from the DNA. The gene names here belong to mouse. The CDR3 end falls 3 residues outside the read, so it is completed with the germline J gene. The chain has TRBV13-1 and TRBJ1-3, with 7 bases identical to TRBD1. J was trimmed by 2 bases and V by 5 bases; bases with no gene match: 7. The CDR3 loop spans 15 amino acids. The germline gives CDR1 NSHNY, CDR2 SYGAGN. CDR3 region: CASSVDREAGNTLYF. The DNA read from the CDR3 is TGTGCCAGCAGCGTCGACAGGGAGGCTGGAAATACG.

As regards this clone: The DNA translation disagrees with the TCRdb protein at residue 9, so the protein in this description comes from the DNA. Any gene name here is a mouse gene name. CDR3 amino acids: CASRQGADTLYF. Partial CDR3 DNA: TGTGCCAGCAGACAGGGGGCCGATACG. The V call is TRBV13-3, the J call TRBJ1-3; 9 nucleotides match TRBD1. The read ends 3 residues early relative to the CDR3; the germline J gene fills the gap. CDR1 is NNHDY, CDR2 SYVADS, per germline. J was trimmed by 8 bases and V by 5 bases; bases with no gene match: 2. This CDR3 has 12 residues. Combining the CDR3 with reference TRBV13-3 and TRBJ1-3 gives the whole variable domain EAAVTQSPRSKVAVTGGKVTLSCHQTNNHDYMYWYRQDTGHGLRLIHYSYVADSTEKGDIPDGYKASRPSQENFSLILELASLSQTAVYFCASRQGADTLYFGEGSRLIVV.